These T cell receptor beta chains were read from a single sample in a study of blood T cell repertoires in COVID-19. Assay: immunoSEQ multiplex PCR; the TCRdb copy retains only in-frame clones and omits some. The sample has roughly 250,000 clones; approximately 91% are singletons. The sample comprised PBMCs or T cells enriched from blood (not recorded which). Every receptor here comes from a woman between 35 and 50 years old with acute COVID-19. The CDR3 runs from the conserved cysteine through the conserved F or W. A D gene is named only where the DNA matches it firmly. Expanded clones get a size class; other rows say once, few or many, or leave the size out.

V	J	length	D	size	CDR3	DNA
TRBV10-3	TRBJ2-3	18	TRBD2	.	CAISERGLAGTSTDTQYF	TGTGCCATCAGTGAGAGAGGACTAGCGGGAACTAGCACAGATACGCAGTATTTT
TRBV19	TRBJ1-2	16	.	.	CASSIDFGRAERGYTF	TGTGCCAGTAGTATAGATTTTGGCAGGGCAGAGAGGGGCTACACCTTC
TRBV5-1	TRBJ2-3	13	TRBD1	.	CASSLDDRGTQYF	TGCGCCAGCAGCTTGGATGACAGGGGGACGCAGTATTTT
TRBV4-3	TRBJ2-2	17	TRBD2	.	CASSRLLAGVGTGELFF	TGCGCCAGCAGCCGACTACTAGCGGGAGTGGGCACCGGGGAGCTGTTTTTT
TRBV30	TRBJ1-5	14	TRBD1	.	CAWDKGQLYQPQHF	TGTGCCTGGGACAAGGGACAGCTCTATCAGCCCCAGCATTTT
TRBV7-9	TRBJ1-1	16	TRBD1	.	CASSASGTGQKNEAFF	TGTGCCAGCAGCGCCTCCGGGACAGGGCAAAAAAATGAAGCTTTCTTT
TRBV27	TRBJ1-2	11	.	.	CAGQWFYGYTF	TGTGCCGGCCAATGGTTCTATGGCTACACCTTC
TRBV19	TRBJ2-1	14	.	.	CASSIGLGYNEQFF	TGTGCCAGTAGTATCGGACTCGGATACAATGAGCAGTTCTTC
TRBV6-5	TRBJ1-6	16	.	.	CASSYSSGGPNSPLHF	TGTGCCAGCAGTTACTCGAGCGGGGGGCCGAATTCACCCCTCCACTTT
TRBV7-8	TRBJ1-3	13	.	.	CASRGGSGNTIYF	TGTGCCAGCAGGGGCGGGTCAGGAAACACCATATATTTT
TRBV11-2	TRBJ2-2	16	TRBD2	once	CASSLTVLAGAGELFF	TGTGCCAGCAGCCTCACTGTCCTAGCGGGGGCCGGGGAGCTGTTTTTT
TRBV5-1	TRBJ2-5	15	.	.	CASSSLTGNTQTQYF	TGCGCCAGCAGCTCCCTAACAGGGAATACGCAGACCCAGTACTTC
TRBV6-5	TRBJ2-7	16	TRBD2	.	CASSYGAGGPSYEQYF	TGTGCCAGCAGTTACGGGGCGGGGGGACCCAGCTACGAGCAGTACTTC
TRBV13	TRBJ1-4	14	TRBD1	few	CASSSGGQVEKLFF	TGTGCCAGCAGCTCCGGTGGACAGGTCGAAAAACTGTTTTTT
TRBV7-2	TRBJ2-7	15	TRBD1	few	CASSLTGDRSSKQYF	TGTGCCAGCAGCTTAACGGGGGACAGGTCTAGTAAGCAGTACTTC
TRBV24-1	TRBJ2-4	19	TRBD2	.	CATSDGASGRASTKNIQYF	TGTGCCACCAGTGATGGGGCTAGCGGGAGGGCCTCGACCAAAAACATTCAGTACTTC
TRBV5-5	TRBJ1-5	16	TRBD1	once	CASSLGTGMSNQPQHF	TGTGCCAGCAGCTTGGGGACAGGGATGAGCAATCAGCCCCAGCATTTT
TRBV6-5	TRBJ2-2	14	.	.	CASSSTRNTGELFF	TGTGCCAGCAGTTCCACAAGGAACACCGGGGAGCTGTTTTTT
TRBV18	TRBJ2-6	16	TRBD1	.	CASSHQGASGANVLTF	TGTGCCAGCTCACACCAGGGGGCCTCTGGGGCCAACGTCCTGACTTTC
TRBV25-1	TRBJ2-7	15	TRBD1	.	CASSTPDRAGSEQYF	TGTGCCAGCAGTACCCCGGACAGGGCGGGGTCCGAGCAGTACTTC
TRBV27	TRBJ2-4	15	TRBD2	.	CASRPSGGARNIQYF	TGTGCCAGCAGACCTAGCGGGGGGGCGAGAAACATTCAGTACTTC
TRBV7-2	TRBJ2-3	18	.	.	CASSLPWGGEKSTDTQYF	TGTGCCAGCAGCTTACCCTGGGGCGGGGAAAAAAGCACAGATACGCAGTATTTT
TRBV29-1	TRBJ1-1	12	TRBD1	.	CSVVTGYTEAFF	TGCAGCGTCGTGACAGGGTACACTGAAGCTTTCTTT
TRBV5-5	TRBJ1-2	13	.	.	CASTKQGSYGYTF	TGTGCCAGCACCAAACAGGGATCCTATGGCTACACCTTC
TRBV21-1	TRBJ2-5	15	.	.	CASIPSRGRRETQYF	TGTGCCAGCATCCCTAGCAGGGGGCGCAGGGAGACCCAGTACTTC
TRBV7-3	TRBJ1-3	14	.	.	CASIVCRSGNTIYF	TGTGCCAGCATCGTCTGCAGGTCTGGAAACACCATATATTTT
TRBV24-1	TRBJ2-2	16	TRBD1	few	CATSDGDRGGTGELFF	TGTGCCACCAGTGATGGGGACAGGGGCGGCACCGGGGAGCTGTTTTTT
TRBV5-6	TRBJ2-3	14	TRBD1	.	CASSLRQGTDTQYF	TGTGCCAGCAGCTTGAGACAGGGGACAGATACGCAGTATTTT
TRBV14	TRBJ1-6	16	TRBD1	.	CASSQVSSRGTSPLHF	TGTGCCAGCAGCCAAGTGTCGAGCAGGGGGACTTCACCCCTCCACTTT
TRBV19	TRBJ2-1	15	.	.	CASSIGGGTYNEQFF	TGTGCCAGTAGTATAGGCGGAGGGACCTACAATGAGCAGTTCTTC
TRBV30	TRBJ2-1	15	.	.	CAWSQGNKKNNEQFF	TGTGCCTGGAGTCAGGGGAATAAAAAGAACAATGAGCAGTTCTTC
TRBV11-3	TRBJ1-4	18	.	.	CASSLDRGREVTNEKLFF	TGTGCCAGCAGCTTAGATCGAGGCAGGGAGGTAACTAATGAAAAACTGTTTTTT
TRBV15	TRBJ2-1	15	TRBD2	.	CATSRDLSGAGEQFF	TGTGCCACCAGCAGAGATCTATCGGGAGCGGGGGAGCAGTTCTTC
TRBV5-4	TRBJ2-5	15	TRBD2	.	CASSSPGGDQETQYF	TGTGCCAGCAGCTCCCCTGGGGGGGACCAAGAGACCCAGTACTTC
TRBV19	TRBJ1-3	16	.	.	CASSPNTGNSGNTIYF	TGTGCCAGTAGTCCTAATACAGGGAACTCTGGAAACACCATATATTTT
TRBV7-9	TRBJ2-1	14	TRBD2	.	CASSLVLAGNEQFF	TGTGCCAGCAGCTTAGTCCTAGCGGGCAATGAGCAGTTCTTC
TRBV27	TRBJ1-1	14	TRBD1	.	CASSLRQGGTEAFF	TGTGCCAGCAGTCTCCGACAGGGTGGGACTGAAGCTTTCTTT
TRBV7-8	TRBJ1-1	15	TRBD1	.	CASSPRGALATEAFF	TGTGCCAGCAGCCCCAGGGGGGCCCTAGCCACTGAAGCTTTCTTT
TRBV9	TRBJ2-7	15	.	.	CASSVDRGFSYEQYF	TGTGCCAGCAGCGTAGATCGCGGTTTCTCCTACGAGCAGTACTTC
TRBV7-2	TRBJ1-1	16	TRBD1	.	CASSLNRGLGNTEAFF	TGTGCCAGCAGCTTAAACAGGGGGCTGGGGAACACTGAAGCTTTCTTT
TRBV7-9	TRBJ1-1	16	.	.	CASSLVPQGKNTEAFF	TGTGCCAGCAGCTTGGTACCTCAGGGGAAGAACACTGAAGCTTTCTTT
TRBV30	TRBJ1-4	13	.	.	CAWSGRKNEKLFF	TGTGCCTGGAGTGGGAGGAAAAATGAAAAACTGTTTTTT
TRBV4-1	TRBJ2-7	17	TRBD1	.	CASSQDYRTGTSYEQYF	TGCGCCAGCAGCCAAGATTACCGGACAGGGACCTCCTACGAGCAGTACTTC